The sequence of this T cell receptor (beta chain) was determined in a study of T-cell memory formation after mild COVID-19. About the research overall: Largely donor-specific TCR clusters were found.

The ends were cut back, 0 bases at V and 1 base at J, with 8 bases in the middle. From germline, CDR1 is SGHRS and CDR2 YFSETQ. The CDR3 consists of 15 residues. Each CDR3 protein gets one entry after TCRdb re-called the 5' RACE reads with MiXCR. The sample carries roughly 62,000 distinct CDR3 sequences, roughly 10% recorded once. This clonotype has ten or more counts. Its matching antigen is unknown. Points from the study as a whole: Detection of some responders pre-infection suggested pre-existing cross-reactive memory T cells participated. Clones contracting across day 15 to 85 had a balanced CD4/CD8 profile; later expanding clones leaned CD4+.

J is TRBJ2-1 and V is TRBV5-1, with D perhaps matching TRBD2 (7 bases). The sequencing sample was made of PBMCs or a T cell subset sorted from them (not recorded which). The receptor was derived from a man in his late teens or twenties who had mild COVID-19 (a few samples of this study predate the infection). Cell type and time point are not known. DNA for the CDR3: TGCGCCAGCAGCTTGGAGGGGGGGTCCTACAATGAGCAGTTCTTC. Translated: CASSLEGGSYNEQFF.